These 18 T cell receptor beta chains were all obtained from the same sample, sequenced in a study of blood T cell repertoires in COVID-19. Sequenced by immunoSEQ multiplex PCR; TCRdb stores in-frame clones only, minus some. The sample includes roughly 120,000 clones, 76% seen only once; the top ten take more than 3.5%. The source material was peripheral blood. These receptors came from a woman of 80 years or more with acute or convalescent COVID-19.

The rearrangement links TRBV19 to TRBJ2-4; 9 bases line up with TRBD1. The CDR3 is 17 residues long. V lost 1 base, J lost 1 base, and 5 bases stayed unmatched. CDR1 and CDR2 (germline): LNHDA, SQIVND (reference sequence). The CDR3, as DNA: TGTGCCAGTAGTATAGGAAGGACAGGGGAGGCCAAAAACATTCAGTACTTC. This sequence encodes CASSIGRTGEAKNIQYF.

V and J are TRBV10-2 and TRBJ1-1, with 8 positions matching TRBD1. The CDR3 extends over 14 amino acids. J lost 2 bases, V lost 4 bases, and 3 bases had no gene match. Per the germline V gene, CDR1 is WSHSY and CDR2 is SAAADI. The CDR3 loop is CASSGTGFNTEAFF. DNA of the CDR3: TGCGCCAGCAGTGGGACAGGGTTCAACACTGAAGCTTTCTTT.

This chain links TRBV24-1 with TRBJ2-1; 14 positions agree with TRBD2. Looked up from germline, CDR1 is KGHDR and CDR2 is SFDVKD. CDR3 size: 17 residues. Losses at the gene ends were 4 bases for V and 7 bases for J; bases not matched to a gene: 8. In nucleotides, the CDR3 is TGTGCCACCAGTGACGGACTAGCGGGAGGACGGAGGAATGAGCAGTTCTTC. Translation gives CATSDGLAGGRRNEQFF.

This clone was found a few times. V usage is TRBV9 and J usage is TRBJ1-2; the D is unclear. CDR1 and CDR2 from the germline V gene are SGDLS and YYNGEE. The V gene lost 4 bases and the J gene lost 8 bases, with 12 bases spanning the gap. CDR3 length: 12 amino acids. For the CDR3, the DNA is TGTGCCAGCAGCACACAATCTAGCGGCTACACCTTC. It is translated as CASSTQSSGYTF.

This sequence joins TRBV27 and TRBJ2-1; D might be TRBD2 (6 bases). V was pared by 2 bases and J by 5 bases, with 10 bases between. Germline CDR1 MNHEY, CDR2 SMNVEV (reference sequence). The CDR3 runs to 14 residues. The CDR3 protein is CASSLMGLNNEQFF. CDR3 in DNA: TGTGCCAGCAGTTTAATGGGACTCAACAATGAGCAGTTCTTC.

The V and J genes are TRBV25-1 and TRBJ1-6; no definite D call. CDR1 and CDR2 from the germline V gene are MGHDK and SYGVNS. V lost 5 bases, J lost 0 bases, and 11 bases lay in between. This CDR3 is built from 16 residues. The CDR3 is CASSLGSSSYNSPLHF. CDR3 in DNA: TGTGCCAGCAGTCTGGGCTCAAGCTCCTATAATTCACCCCTCCACTTT. Complete variable domain (other parts from reference TRBV25-1 and TRBJ1-6): EADIYQTPRYLVIGTGKKITLECSQTMGHDKMYWYQQDPGMELHLIHYSYGVNSTEKGDLSSESTVSRIRTEHFPLTLESARPSHTSQYLCASSLGSSSYNSPLHFGNGTRLTVT.

This clone has only one observation. V and J are TRBV9 and TRBJ2-4; 8 nucleotides align to TRBD2. Germline CDR1 and CDR2: SGDLS and YYNGEE. This CDR3 contains 16 residues. V gave up 0 bases and J gave up 6 bases; unmatched junction bases: 8. CDR3: CASSVDPGGPGNIQYF. The CDR3, as DNA: TGTGCCAGCAGCGTAGACCCGGGGGGGCCCGGAAACATTCAGTACTTC.

The chain recombines TRBV27 with TRBJ2-7; 12 nucleotides align to TRBD2. The J segment lost 4 bases and the V segment lost 5 bases, leaving 15 bases of the junction unmatched. CDR3 length: 18 residues. The germline V gene has CDR1 MNHEY and CDR2 SMNVEV (reference sequence). The CDR3 here is CASSPDRLTSGRSYEQYF. For the CDR3, the DNA is TGTGCCAGCAGTCCCGACAGACTTACTAGCGGGAGGTCGTACGAGCAGTACTTC.

This clone occurred once. The chain carries TRBV30 and TRBJ2-2, with TRBD1 identical over 8 bases. V gave up 7 bases and J gave up 8 bases; unmatched junction bases: 18. The CDR3 contains 16 residues. Germline values: CDR1 GTSNPN, CDR2 SVGIG (reference sequence). Here the CDR3 reads CAFLGRGQAFTGELFF. The CDR3, as DNA: TGTGCCTTTTTGGGGCGGGGACAGGCGTTCACGGGGGAGCTGTTTTTT.

This clone was picked up a small number of times. For the CDR3, the DNA is TGTGCCTCCAAAACCAGGACAGGGGGCATGGATACGCAGTATTTT. Translation gives CASKTRTGGMDTQYF. The chain links TRBV6-6 to TRBJ2-3; 11 positions match TRBD1. This CDR3 is 15 amino acids long. CDR1 MNHNY and CDR2 SVGAGI come from the germline V gene (reference sequence). Germline trimming cut 11 bases from V and 6 bases from J; bases unmatched to any gene: 13.

The gene calls are TRBV29-1 and TRBJ1-1, with no clear D. Trimming shortened V by 7 bases and J by 6 bases, and 21 bases separated the two germline ends. The CDR3 spans 14 residues. The germline gives CDR1 SQVTM, CDR2 ANQGSEA. CDR3 in DNA: TGCAGCGCTCAGCCGGGCCTTTCTAGCGCTGAAGCTTTCTTT. Protein sequence: CSAQPGLSSAEAFF.

The chain couples TRBV7-2 to TRBJ1-2; D gene unclear. V lost 2 bases and J 2 bases, leaving 9 bases between the germline ends. The CDR3 is 14 amino acids. Germline V gene data show CDR1 as SGHTA and CDR2 as FQGNSA. CDR3 residues: CASSLTTGNYGYTF. Here the CDR3 DNA reads TGTGCCAGCAGCTTAACGACGGGGAACTATGGCTACACCTTC.

The chain recombines TRBV3-1 (or the pseudogene TRBV3-2) with TRBJ1-6; a weak D match, TRBD1 (5 bases). Germline CDR1 is LGHDT and CDR2 is YNNKEL (reference sequence). Trimming removed 8 bases at V and 9 bases at J, with 14 bases between. The CDR3 extends over 13 amino acids. CDR3 region: CASSDTSRSPLHF. Written as DNA, the CDR3 is TGTGCCAGCTCGGACACTTCACGTTCACCCCTCCACTTT.

V is TRBV28 and J is TRBJ2-7; D is unclear. This CDR3 comprises 10 residues. The V gene's germline CDR1 is MDHEN and CDR2 SYDVKM. V lost 8 bases and J 3 bases, leaving 5 bases between the germline ends. The DNA for the CDR3 is TGTGCCAGCGCCGGCTACGAGCAGTACTTC. Amino acids: CASAGYEQYF.

V gene TRBV2 combines with J gene TRBJ2-7; D gene unclear. V lost 4 bases to trimming and J lost 4 bases, with 8 bases between them. This CDR3 comprises 12 residues. In germline, CDR1 is SNHLY, CDR2 FYNNEI. This chain's CDR3 is CASSGSGYEQYF. CDR3 coding DNA: TGTGCCAGCAGTGGATCCGGGTACGAGCAGTACTTC. Supplemented by reference TRBV2 and TRBJ2-7, the full variable domain reads EPEVTQTPSHQVTQMGQEVILRCVPISNHLYFYWYRQILGQKVEFLVSFYNNEISEKSEIFDDQFSVERPDGSNFTLKIRSTKLEDSAMYFCASSGSGYEQYFGPGTRLTVT.

The CDR3 coding sequence is TGTGCCAGCAGTTTCTATCCCAGTCCGGGGCAAGAGACCCAGTACTTC. It is translated as CASSFYPSPGQETQYF. The chain recombines TRBV28 with TRBJ2-5, with D perhaps matching TRBD2 (5 bases). This CDR3 comprises 16 residues. Germline CDR1 and CDR2: MDHEN and SYDVKM. The germline V and J ends were trimmed by 3 bases and 2 bases, with 16 bases remaining between them.

Turning to this clone: A much larger clone differs by one base, so this may be a read error. The J gene is TRBJ2-7, the V gene TRBV5-5; D is uncertain. V lost 0 bases and J 2 bases, leaving 3 bases between the germline ends. The CDR3 runs 12 residues. Per the germline V gene, CDR1 is SGHKS and CDR2 is YYEKEE (reference sequence). The CDR3 is CASSLDTYEQYF. For the CDR3, the DNA is TGTGCCAGCAGCTTGGACACCTACGAGCAGTACTTC.

The genes are TRBV7-3 and TRBJ2-2; D perhaps matches TRBD2 (6 bases). The germline CDR1 and CDR2 sequences are SGHTA and FQGTGA. V was pared by 4 bases and J by 0 bases, with 9 bases between. This CDR3 contains 15 residues. The CDR3 loop reads CASSSRGTNTGELFF. The CDR3 DNA reads TGTGCCAGCAGCTCCCGGGGGACGAACACCGGGGAGCTGTTTTTT.